This T cell receptor (beta chain) was captured by sequencing in a study of cytomegalovirus exposure and HLA in healthy donors. Overall study: Early released data had around 89 million unique TCRs, all coming from HLA-typed donors.

The PCR had 60 Vbeta and 13 Jbeta primers. The method was immunoSEQ multiplex PCR; TCRdb's version includes in-frame clones alone and lacks a portion of them. Of 120,000 or so clones listed, around three quarters are singletons. CDR1 LNHNV and CDR2 YYDKDF come from the germline V gene (reference sequence). The CDR3 runs to 17 residues. The V end was cut by 0 bases, the J end by 5 bases, with 20 bases between. A remark on this clone: Its antigen is undetermined.

Findings and limits, study-wide: Another analysis was done later, and it associated around 15,000 TCR beta sequences with HLA alleles at 0.05 false discovery rate.

The sequence was collected from a man between 25 and 39 years old in good health and CMV-seronegative. Material: PBMCs. The gene calls are TRBV15 and TRBJ2-7; D perhaps matches TRBD2 (6 bases). Here the CDR3 reads CATSRDRALAGSDEQYF. CDR3 coding DNA: TGTGCCACCAGCAGAGACCGGGCCCTGGCCGGGAGCGACGAGCAGTACTTC. Together with reference TRBV15 and TRBJ2-7, the CDR3 gives the full variable domain: DAMVIQNPRYQVTQFGKPVTLSCSQTLNHNVMYWYQQKSSQAPKLLFHYYDKDFNNEADTPDNFQSRRPNTSFCFLDIRSPGLGDTAMYLCATSRDRALAGSDEQYFGPGTRLTVT.